What follows is one T cell receptor beta chain and its context. Its specific antigen is unknown. There are no base qualities to consult, and no much larger clone falls within one base. Library prep was done by the immunoSEQ multiplex PCR assay. In its TCRdb copy, this immuneACCESS table keeps in-frame sequences only and misses some clones. Where compared with another copy, unresolved V genes explain less than half of these, and the others have no known cause. This sample lists 50,000 to 60,000 clones; 85% to 95% were detected once. The ten largest clones take up 2.5% to 3.5% of the sample. The germline V and J ends show losses of 7 bases and 6 bases respectively, and no gene match explains 11 bases of the junction. CDR1 is given as SEHNR and CDR2 as FQNEAQ, both from the germline V gene (reference sequence). There are 15 amino acids in the CDR3, from cysteine to phenylalanine inclusive. Of the read, only the CDR3 DNA is kept; its 45 bases are in frame from base 1.

This sample is part of a study of technical replicates of blood from several donors (dated by TCRdb to about 2017). The clonotype comes from a human donor in good health. Some clones in this sample may be carry-over from other donors' samples. The sample taken for sequencing was PBMCs. In this chain, TRBV7-9 is recombined with TRBJ2-3, with 9 middle bases fitting TRBD2. The CDR3 protein: CASIPGGGAVDTQYF. The DNA sequence is as follows: TGTGCCAGCATCCCTGGCGGGGGGGCCGTGGATACGCAGTATTTT.